Listed below are T cell receptor beta chains from one sample, sequenced in a study of T cell repertoires in cytomegalovirus infection. TCRdb itself ran the reads through MiXCR, one entry per CDR3 protein. Of approximately 250,000 distinct CDR3 sequences in the sample, around 6.6% were seen once. Sequencing input: PBMCs. Source of these receptors: a human donor in good health (CMV status not recorded). Some clones in this sample may be carry-over from other donors' samples. The conserved cysteine and the conserved F or W are not part of the CDR3 here. Size tells how often a clone was seen (once, few, many) or the class of an expanded clone, and some rows leave it out.

J	size	V	CDR3
TRBJ1-1	many	TRBV29-1	SVADRVNTEAF
TRBJ2-7	many	TRBV15	ATSRVRFSYEQY
TRBJ2-3	many	TRBV3-1	ASSHILAGGPTDTQY
TRBJ2-1	NA	TRBV20-1	SAIAGGNRDNEQF
TRBJ2-5	many	TRBV7-2	ASSLGSLAGGVKTQY
TRBJ2-3	many	TRBV29-1	SVEVLQGFEKDTQY
TRBJ1-1	many	TRBV30	AWRGTGNTEAF
TRBJ2-1	many	TRBV7-2	ASSLADEQF
TRBJ2-1	many	TRBV6-2/TRBV6-3	ASSYRPSGYNEQF
TRBJ2-1	NA	TRBV2	ASSPYILPLGPAAYNEQF
TRBJ2-3	few	TRBV5-4	ASSLDSGGGTDTQY
TRBJ1-1	many	TRBV28	ASSFSGASEAF
TRBJ1-2	NA	TRBV6-1	ASSSYGGDSLGGYT